This T cell receptor beta chain was identified during a study of OX40 agonist ivuxolimab in advanced cancers. In germline, CDR1 is MRHNA, CDR2 SNTAGT. The CDR3 contains 11 residues. Remarks on this clone: Its antigen remains unidentified. The junction shows a germline mismatch at one end, possibly a read error.

The method was immunoSEQ multiplex PCR; TCRdb's version includes in-frame clones alone and lacks a portion of them. The table includes 20,000 to 25,000 clones, approximately 72% detected once. Points from the study as a whole: Low levels of normalized T-cell clonal expansion also appeared in some nonresponders. By week 6 at 0.1 to 3.0 mg/kg, blood CD4+ and CD8+ T cells had expanded clonally.

This TCR was recovered from an adult with an advanced solid tumor such as melanoma, head and neck, liver or kidney cancer. The chain links TRBV6-4 to TRBJ2-7; no reliable D call. Sequencing was performed on CD4+ or CD8+ T cells sorted from blood, taken in a trial of the OX40 agonist ivuxolimab. CDR3 amino acids: CASSYSFEQYF. DNA for the CDR3: TGTGCCAGCAGTTACTCATTCGAGCAGTACTTC.